Following are 23 T cell receptor beta chains from one sample sequenced in a study of technical replicates of blood from a handful of donors. Only in-frame clones appear in the TCRdb table, and some are missing; sequencing was by immunoSEQ multiplex PCR. Among 55,000 to 65,000 clones listed, about 96% were seen once. The sequenced sample was T cells isolated from PBMCs. These receptors were taken from a human donor in good health.

Comment on this clone: The junction does not match germline at one end; this may be a read error. The chain is built from TRBV7-7 and TRBJ2-5, with D possibly matching TRBD2 (6 bases). Germline-derived CDR1 and CDR2 are SSHAT and FNYEAQ (reference sequence). This CDR3 comprises 13 residues. The CDR3 reads CASSRDFQETQYF. The CDR3 region has the DNA TGTGCTAGCAGCCGGGACTTTCAAGAGACCCAGTACTTC.

The chain is built from TRBV28 and TRBJ2-3; D unresolved. The germline gives CDR1 MDHEN, CDR2 SYDVKM. V lost 5 bases, J lost 0 bases, and 15 bases lay in between. The CDR3 has 16 amino acids. The CDR3 sequence: CASSPYTGASTDTQYF. The CDR3 DNA sequence: TGTGCCAGCAGTCCGTACACGGGTGCTAGCACAGATACGCAGTATTTT.

The DNA of the CDR3 is TGCGCCAGCAGTCAATCCGACCTCGTAGGGGCCACAGATACGCAGTATTTT. Amino acids: CASSQSDLVGATDTQYF. The genes are TRBV23-1 and TRBJ2-3; a weak D match, TRBD1 (5 bases). TRBV23-1 counts as an open reading frame of uncertain function. The CDR3 loop spans 17 amino acids. Trimming removed 0 bases from V and 2 bases from J, with 15 bases in between.

The V call is TRBV2, the J call TRBJ1-2; 10 nucleotides align to TRBD1. In germline, CDR1 is SNHLY, CDR2 FYNNEI. There are 15 residues in the CDR3. The V segment lost 6 bases and the J segment 7 bases; nucleotides outside the gene matches: 11. The CDR3 region is CASSLTGTGVGGYTF. DNA of the CDR3: TGTGCCAGCAGCTTAACCGGGACAGGGGTGGGTGGCTACACCTTC.

This clone was counted between two and nine times. The rearrangement links TRBV5-4 to TRBJ2-1; TRBD1 might be the D (6 bases). The germline V gene encodes CDR1 SGHNT and CDR2 YYREEE (reference sequence). The CDR3 has 15 residues. With 4 bases removed from V and 6 bases from J, the gap between germline ends came to 17 bases. CDR3 region: CASSPLGGQTNEQFF. The CDR3 nucleotides read TGTGCCAGCAGCCCCCTTGGTGGACAGACCAATGAGCAGTTCTTC.

J is TRBJ2-2 and V is TRBV21-1; TRBD2 is taken as the D call from the table, unchecked against the DNA. TRBV21-1 is tagged as a pseudogene. This CDR3 comprises 16 residues. The CDR3 nucleotides read TGTGCCAGCAGCAAAGTAGCGGGAGTGAACACCGGGGAGCTGTTTTTT. Its translation: CASSKVAGVNTGELFF.

J is TRBJ2-7 and V is TRBV29-1, with TRBD1 identical over 7 bases. CDR3 length: 14 amino acids. Germline values: CDR1 SQVTM, CDR2 ANQGSEA. V was clipped by 0 bases and J by 3 bases; unmatched bases: 5. DNA of the CDR3: TGCAGCGTTGAAGATCGGGGACAGAACTACGAGCAGTACTTC. It specifies CSVEDRGQNYEQYF.

J is TRBJ2-1 and V is TRBV5-1; 15 nucleotides match TRBD2. With V trimmed by 4 bases and J by 0 bases, 5 bases remained unmatched. Germline CDR1 SGHRS, CDR2 YFSETQ. There are 18 residues in the CDR3. CDR3 amino acids: CASSGGTSGRSSYNEQFF. CDR3 nucleotides: TGCGCCAGCAGCGGAGGGACTAGCGGGAGGAGCTCCTACAATGAGCAGTTCTTC.

The chain has TRBV7-9 and TRBJ1-1, with 12 bases identical to TRBD1. Unmatched junction bases numbered 5, after V lost 5 bases and J lost 1 base. This CDR3 spans 16 amino acids. Germline-derived CDR1 and CDR2 are SEHNR and FQNEAQ (reference sequence). The CDR3 is CASSPGQGAGNTEAFF. The DNA of the CDR3 is TGTGCCAGCAGCCCGGGACAGGGGGCCGGGAACACTGAAGCTTTCTTT.

This chain connects TRBV7-6 to TRBJ1-1; no clear D. Trimming cost V 5 bases and J 0 bases, with 25 bases left between them. This CDR3 has 19 residues. Germline V CDR1 and CDR2: SGHVS, FNYEAQ. Written as DNA, the CDR3 is TGTGCCAGCAGCCCACCTCTTGGAGGCAACGGTTTTATGAACACTGAAGCTTTCTTT. It is translated as CASSPPLGGNGFMNTEAFF.

The V call is TRBV27, the J call TRBJ1-4; 10 bases line up with TRBD1. Germline CDR1 is MNHEY and CDR2 is SMNVEV (reference sequence). CDR3 length: 15 residues. The junction had 7 bases not matched to a gene; V was cut back by 6 bases and J by 6 bases. The CDR3 here is CASSSPGTGDEKLFF. Here the CDR3 DNA reads TGTGCCAGCAGCAGCCCCGGGACAGGGGATGAAAAACTGTTTTTT.

This sequence joins TRBV11-2 and TRBJ2-2, with TRBD1 matching over 11 bases. Trimming cost V 3 bases and J 7 bases; bases outside gene matches: 16. This CDR3 has 19 residues. Germline-derived CDR1 and CDR2 are SGHAT and FQNNGV. CDR3 bases: TGTGCCAGCAGCTTGGGGGTCCTCGGACAGGGGGCAGGCGGCGGGGAGCTGTTTTTT. This translates into CASSLGVLGQGAGGGELFF.

This clone occurred once. The chain recombines TRBV28 with TRBJ2-7; a possible D gene is TRBD2 (6 bases). V was shortened by 10 bases and J by 2 bases, with 18 bases between the two germline ends. Per germline, CDR1 MDHEN and CDR2 SYDVKM. The CDR3 consists of 14 residues. CDR3 residues: CATHPGGAAYEQYF. CDR3 nucleotide sequence: TGTGCCACCCACCCCGGGGGTGCCGCCTACGAGCAGTACTTC.

The genes are TRBV7-9 and TRBJ2-7; 11 nucleotides agree with TRBD1. The CDR3 has 15 amino acids. The germline CDR1 and CDR2 sequences are SEHNR and FQNEAQ (reference sequence). After removal of 2 bases from V and 5 bases from J, the junction contained 5 bases not matched to a gene. DNA for the CDR3: TGTGCCAGCAGCTTAAGGACAGGGGGCCCCCACGAGCAGTACTTC. As protein: CASSLRTGGPHEQYF.

The sample holds a few counts of this clone. The rearrangement links TRBV11-2 to TRBJ2-3, with D perhaps TRBD2 (6 bases). Germline CDR1 and CDR2: SGHAT and FQNNGV. The CDR3 sequence is 13 residues long. With 9 bases removed from V and 2 bases from J, the gap between germline ends came to 12 bases. This CDR3 is CASMGGYTDTQYF. The CDR3 region has the DNA TGTGCCAGTATGGGGGGATACACAGATACGCAGTATTTT.

V is TRBV5-1 and J is TRBJ2-1; 9 bases map to TRBD1. The germline V gene encodes CDR1 SGHRS and CDR2 YFSETQ. V lost 4 bases and J lost 4; bases outside the gene matches: 3. The CDR3 consists of 14 residues. CDR3 nucleotide sequence: TGCGCCAGCAGCGAACAGGGGGCTTACAATGAGCAGTTCTTC. Its protein product is CASSEQGAYNEQFF.

The V call is TRBV6-1, the J call TRBJ2-1, with D unclear. Germline V gene sequence: CDR1 MNHNS, CDR2 SASEGT. The germline V and J ends were trimmed by 5 bases and 7 bases, with 9 bases remaining between them. This CDR3 has 12 residues. The CDR3 coding sequence is TGTGCCAGCAGTAGCCTCCTAAATGAGCAGTTCTTC. Its translation is CASSSLLNEQFF.

V and J are TRBV4-1 and TRBJ2-7, with 8 bases that match TRBD2. Per germline, CDR1 MGHRA and CDR2 YSYEKL. There are 15 residues in the CDR3. Trimming cost V 4 bases and J 3 bases; bases outside gene matches: 8. The CDR3 sequence: CASSRPGLGVYEQYF. The DNA of the CDR3 is TGCGCCAGCAGCCGTCCGGGACTAGGGGTCTACGAGCAGTACTTC.

The chain couples TRBV19 to TRBJ1-5; no clear D gene. The V gene's germline CDR1 is LNHDA and CDR2 SQIVND (reference sequence). V lost 3 bases to trimming and J lost 6 bases, with 12 bases between them. The CDR3 spans 14 residues. CDR3 protein: CASSMGSLSQPQHF. As DNA, the CDR3 is TGTGCCAGTAGTATGGGCTCTCTGAGTCAGCCCCAGCATTTT.

The V call is TRBV4-1, the J call TRBJ1-4, with a weak D call TRBD1 (5 bases). Deletions cut 1 base from V and 2 bases from J, with 11 bases between. Looked up from germline, CDR1 is MGHRA and CDR2 is YSYEKL. This CDR3 spans 16 amino acids. CDR3 bases: TGCGCCAGCAGCCAAGGGGGGAGGGGTACTAATGAAAAACTGTTTTTT. Amino acid sequence: CASSQGGRGTNEKLFF.

This chain connects TRBV5-4 to TRBJ2-3; 8 nucleotides agree with TRBD1. CDR1 is SGHNT and CDR2 is YYREEE in the germline V gene (reference sequence). This CDR3 comprises 14 residues. Unmatched junction bases numbered 6, after V lost 7 bases and J lost 2 bases. CDR3 loop: CASSGQDSTDTQYF. The CDR3 DNA is TGTGCCAGCTCGGGACAGGATTCCACAGATACGCAGTATTTT.

The CDR3 reads CASSSLTPEAFF. CDR3 coding DNA: TGTGCCAGCAGCTCATTGACTCCTGAAGCTTTCTTT. The J gene is TRBJ1-1, the V gene TRBV7-9, with unresolved D. Germline CDR1 is SEHNR and CDR2 is FQNEAQ (reference sequence). The CDR3 contains 12 residues. V was trimmed by 4 bases and J by 6 bases, leaving 9 bases between them.

This rearrangement joins TRBV18 to TRBJ1-6; D perhaps matches TRBD1 (5 bases). CDR1 is KGHSH and CDR2 is LQKENI in the germline V gene. There are 15 residues in the CDR3. V lost 3 bases to trimming and J lost 8 bases, with 14 bases between them. For the CDR3, the DNA is TGTGCCAGCTCACCGGGTAGGGGAGGGGATTCACCCCTCCACTTT. Translation gives CASSPGRGGDSPLHF.